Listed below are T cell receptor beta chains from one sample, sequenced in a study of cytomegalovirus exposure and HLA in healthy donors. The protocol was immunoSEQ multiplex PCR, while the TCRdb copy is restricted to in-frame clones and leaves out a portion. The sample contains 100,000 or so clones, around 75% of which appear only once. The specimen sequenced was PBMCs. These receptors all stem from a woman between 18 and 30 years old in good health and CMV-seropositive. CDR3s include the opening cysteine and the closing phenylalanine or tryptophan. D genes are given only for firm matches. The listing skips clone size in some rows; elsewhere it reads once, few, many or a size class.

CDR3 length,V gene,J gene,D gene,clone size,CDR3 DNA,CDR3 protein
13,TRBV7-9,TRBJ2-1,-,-,TGTGCCAGCAGCTCTGGGCTTTACAATGAGCAGTTCTTC,CASSSGLYNEQFF
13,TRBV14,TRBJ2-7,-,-,TGTGCCAGCAGCCGGCGGCATCTCCTCGAGCAGTACTTC,CASSRRHLLEQYF
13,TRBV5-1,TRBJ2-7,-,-,TGCGCCAGCAGCTTGGCGGGGTTAAGCGAGCAGTACTTC,CASSLAGLSEQYF
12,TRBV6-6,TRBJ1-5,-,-,TGTGCCAGCAGTTACTCGAGTCAGCCCCAGCATTTT,CASSYSSQPQHF
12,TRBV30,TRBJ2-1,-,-,TGTGCCTGGGCCCAATATACAAATGAGCAGTTCTTC,CAWAQYTNEQFF
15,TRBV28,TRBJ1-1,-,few,TGTGCCAGCAGTTTCCACAGGAGCAGAGGCACTGAAGCTTTCTTT,CASSFHRSRGTEAFF
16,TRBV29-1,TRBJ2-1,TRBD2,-,TGCAGCGTTGAGGGGGTACTAGCGGGAGGAGGCAATGAGCAGTTCTTC,CSVEGVLAGGGNEQFF
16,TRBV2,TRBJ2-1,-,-,TGTGCCAGCAGTGAAATAGGGAGCGCGGACTTCAATGAGCAGTTCTTC,CASSEIGSADFNEQFF
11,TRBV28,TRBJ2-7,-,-,TGTGCCAGCAGGCGGGCCGGTGGGCAGTACTTC,CASRRAGGQYF
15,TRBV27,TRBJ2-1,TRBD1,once,TGTGCCAGCAGCCGGCGGGACAGGGGTTCTGGTGAGCAGTTCTTC,CASSRRDRGSGEQFF
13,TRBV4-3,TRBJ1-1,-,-,TGCGCCAGCAGCCAAATACAGGGCACTGAAGCTTTCTTT,CASSQIQGTEAFF
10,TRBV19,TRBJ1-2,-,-,TGTGCCAGTCGGGATTATGGCTACACCTTC,CASRDYGYTF
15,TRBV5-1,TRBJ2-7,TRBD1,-,TGCGCCAGCAGCTTGGTGGACAGGGCTTCCTACGAGCAGTACTTC,CASSLVDRASYEQYF
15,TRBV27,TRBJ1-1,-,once,TGTGCCAGCAGTTTATCGAACAGGGTACTGACTGAAGCTTTCTTT,CASSLSNRVLTEAFF
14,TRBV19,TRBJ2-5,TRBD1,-,TGTGCCAGTAGTAACACAGGGGGCAGCGAGACCCAGTACTTC,CASSNTGGSETQYF
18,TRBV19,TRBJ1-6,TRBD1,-,TGTGCCAGTAGTATCGGACAGGGGCCGAGCTCCTATAATTCACCCCTCCACTTT,CASSIGQGPSSYNSPLHF
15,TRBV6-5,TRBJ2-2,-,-,TGTGCCAGCAGTTACGGGGACACGAGAACCGGGGAGCTGTTTTTT,CASSYGDTRTGELFF
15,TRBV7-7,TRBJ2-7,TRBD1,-,TGTGCCAGCAGCCCCCGACAGGGGAACTCCTACGAGCAGTACTTC,CASSPRQGNSYEQYF
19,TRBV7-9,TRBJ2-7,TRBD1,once,TGTGCCAGCAGCTCCACCCCCCGGACAGGGAACAGGGTTATCCACGAGCAGTACTTC,CASSSTPRTGNRVIHEQYF
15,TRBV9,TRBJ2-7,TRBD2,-,TGTGCCAGCAGCTTTGGACTAGCGGGAGTTGACGAGCAGTACTTC,CASSFGLAGVDEQYF
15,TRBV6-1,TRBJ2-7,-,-,TGTGCCAGCAGTGGCAGCGGGACAGGTATCCACGAGCAGTACTTC,CASSGSGTGIHEQYF
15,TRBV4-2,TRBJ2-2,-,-,TGTGCCAGCAGCCAAGAACAGCAGTTGGTCGGGGAGCTGTTTTTT,CASSQEQQLVGELFF